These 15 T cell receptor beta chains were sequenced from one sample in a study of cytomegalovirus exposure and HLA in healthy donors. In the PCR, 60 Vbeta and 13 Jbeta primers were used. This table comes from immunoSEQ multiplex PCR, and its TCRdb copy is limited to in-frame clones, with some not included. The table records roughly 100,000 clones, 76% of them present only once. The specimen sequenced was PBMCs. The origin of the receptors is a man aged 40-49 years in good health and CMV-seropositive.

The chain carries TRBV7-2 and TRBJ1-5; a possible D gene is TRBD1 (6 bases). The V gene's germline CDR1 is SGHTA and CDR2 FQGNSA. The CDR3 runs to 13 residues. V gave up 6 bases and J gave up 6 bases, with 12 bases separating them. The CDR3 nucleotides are TGTGCCAGCAGTCCCGGACAGAGTCAGCCCCAGCATTTT. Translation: CASSPGQSQPQHF.

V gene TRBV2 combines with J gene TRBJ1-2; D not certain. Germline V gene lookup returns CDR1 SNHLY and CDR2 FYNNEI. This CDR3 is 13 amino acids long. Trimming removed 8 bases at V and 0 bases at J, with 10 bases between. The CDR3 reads CASLMRPNYGYTF. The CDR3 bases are TGTGCCAGCCTCATGAGGCCTAACTATGGCTACACCTTC.

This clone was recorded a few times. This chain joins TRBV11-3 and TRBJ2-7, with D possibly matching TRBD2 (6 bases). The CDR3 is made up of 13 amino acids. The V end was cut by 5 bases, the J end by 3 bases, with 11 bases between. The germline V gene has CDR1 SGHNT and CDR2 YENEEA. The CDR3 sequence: CASSTGTYYEQYF. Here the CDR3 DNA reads TGTGCCAGCAGCACGGGGACTTACTACGAGCAGTACTTC.

The CDR3 nucleotides are TGTGCCAGTAACCGAGGGACTAGCGAAGGGACCCAGTACTTC. Translated, it gives CASNRGTSEGTQYF. The chain combines TRBV19 with TRBJ2-5; 10 bases are a match to TRBD2. The CDR3 has 14 amino acids. CDR1 is LNHDA and CDR2 is SQIVND in the germline V gene (reference sequence). Losses at the gene ends were 7 bases for V and 7 bases for J; bases not matched to a gene: 9.

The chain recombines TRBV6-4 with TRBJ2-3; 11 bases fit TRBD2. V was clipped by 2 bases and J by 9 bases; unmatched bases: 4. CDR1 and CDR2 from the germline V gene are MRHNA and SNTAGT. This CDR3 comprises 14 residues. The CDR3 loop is CASSDQPSGGTQYF. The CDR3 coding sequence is TGTGCCAGCAGTGACCAACCTAGCGGGGGGACGCAGTATTTT.

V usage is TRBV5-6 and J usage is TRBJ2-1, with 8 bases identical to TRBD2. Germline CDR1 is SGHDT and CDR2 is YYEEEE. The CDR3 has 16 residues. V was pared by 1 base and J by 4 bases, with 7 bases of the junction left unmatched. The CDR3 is CASSLSAGDIYNEQFF. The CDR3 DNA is TGTGCCAGCAGCTTGTCAGCGGGAGATATTTACAATGAGCAGTTCTTC.

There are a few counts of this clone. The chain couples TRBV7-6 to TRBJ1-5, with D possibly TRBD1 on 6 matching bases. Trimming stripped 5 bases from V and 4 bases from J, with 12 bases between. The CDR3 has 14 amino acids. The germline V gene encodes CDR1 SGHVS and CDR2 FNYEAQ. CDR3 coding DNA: TGTGCCAGCAGCCCGGGGGGGCCGAATCAGCCCCAGCATTTT. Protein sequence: CASSPGGPNQPQHF.

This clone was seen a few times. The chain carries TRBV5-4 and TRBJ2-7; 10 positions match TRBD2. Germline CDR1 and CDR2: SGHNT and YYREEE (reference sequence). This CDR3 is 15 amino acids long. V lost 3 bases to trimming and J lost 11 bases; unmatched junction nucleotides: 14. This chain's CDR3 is CASSYQGQESGGEYF. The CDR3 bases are TGTGCCAGCAGCTACCAAGGACAGGAGAGCGGGGGGGAGTACTTC.

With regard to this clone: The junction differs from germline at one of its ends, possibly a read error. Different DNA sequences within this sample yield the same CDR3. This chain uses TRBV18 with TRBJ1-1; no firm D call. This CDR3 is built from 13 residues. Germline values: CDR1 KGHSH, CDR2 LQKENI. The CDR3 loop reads CASSPGLNTEAFF. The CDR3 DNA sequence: TGTGCCAGCTCCCCGGGGTTGAACACTGAGGCTTTCTTT.

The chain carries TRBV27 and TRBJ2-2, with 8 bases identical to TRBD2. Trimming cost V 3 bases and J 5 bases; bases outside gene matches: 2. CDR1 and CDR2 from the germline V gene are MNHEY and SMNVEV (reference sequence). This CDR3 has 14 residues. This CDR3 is CASSFQRGTGELFF. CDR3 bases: TGTGCCAGCAGTTTCCAGCGGGGGACCGGGGAGCTGTTTTTT.

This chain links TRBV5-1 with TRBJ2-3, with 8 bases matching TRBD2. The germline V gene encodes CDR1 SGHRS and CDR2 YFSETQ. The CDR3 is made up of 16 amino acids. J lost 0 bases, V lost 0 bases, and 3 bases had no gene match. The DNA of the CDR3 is TGCGCCAGCAGCTTGGGTACTAGCGGTAGCACAGATACGCAGTATTTT. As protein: CASSLGTSGSTDTQYF.

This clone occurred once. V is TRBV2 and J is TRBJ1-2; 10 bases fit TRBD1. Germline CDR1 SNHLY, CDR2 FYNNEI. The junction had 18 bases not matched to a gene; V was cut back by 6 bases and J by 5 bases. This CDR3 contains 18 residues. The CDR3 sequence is CASSAGASGQGDVYGYTF. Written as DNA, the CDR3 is TGTGCCAGCAGCGCGGGTGCCTCTGGACAGGGGGACGTGTATGGCTACACCTTC.

Here the CDR3 DNA reads TGTGCCAGCAGCTTACTGGGGAGAGGGGCCAACGTCCTGACTTTC. Protein sequence: CASSLLGRGANVLTF. The V gene is TRBV7-2, the J gene TRBJ2-6; a weak D match, TRBD2 (5 bases). The CDR3 sequence is 15 residues long. Deletions cut 2 bases from V and 4 bases from J, with 9 bases between. Germline CDR1 reads SGHTA; CDR2 reads FQGNSA. Supplemented by reference TRBV7-2 and TRBJ2-6, the full variable domain reads GAGVSQSPSNKVTEKGKDVELRCDPISGHTALYWYRQSLGQGLEFLIYFQGNSAPDKSGLPSDRFSAERTGGSVSTLTIQRTQQEDSAVYLCASSLLGRGANVLTFGAGSRLTVL.

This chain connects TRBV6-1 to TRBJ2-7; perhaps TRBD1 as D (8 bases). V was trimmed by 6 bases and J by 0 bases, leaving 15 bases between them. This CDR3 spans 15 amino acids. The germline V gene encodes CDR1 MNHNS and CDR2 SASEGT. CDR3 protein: CASSSTGGGSYEQYF. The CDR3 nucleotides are TGTGCCAGCAGCTCTACAGGGGGGGGCTCCTACGAGCAGTACTTC.

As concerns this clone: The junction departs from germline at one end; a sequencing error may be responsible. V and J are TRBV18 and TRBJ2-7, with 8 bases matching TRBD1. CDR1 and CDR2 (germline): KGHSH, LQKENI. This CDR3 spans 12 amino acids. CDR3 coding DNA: TGTGCCAGCTCACCGGGACAGGAACCCCTGACCTTC. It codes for CASSPGQEPLTF.